A single sample is the source of the 10 T cell receptor beta chains below, sequenced in a study of T cells in localized non-small cell lung cancer. Sequencing was performed with immunoSEQ multiplex PCR; in TCRdb, only in-frame clones are kept and a portion is missing. The sample has 90,000 or so clones, 80% to 90% seen once. Source: peripheral blood, taken before any cancer treatment. These receptors came from a man between 35 and 75 years old with stage I squamous cell lung carcinoma.

This chain joins TRBV5-1 and TRBJ1-6, with D unresolved. V was clipped by 4 bases and J by 3 bases, with 11 bases between them. This CDR3 region has 15 residues. Germline V lookup: CDR1 SGHRS, CDR2 YFSETQ. CDR3 protein: CASSGESGYNSPLHF. Here the CDR3 DNA reads TGCGCCAGCAGCGGGGAGTCAGGCTATAATTCACCCCTCCACTTT.

The CDR3 DNA follows: TGTGCCAGCAAGACCCCCGGGAGTTATTATACGCAGTATTTT. It yields the protein CASKTPGSYYTQYF. V and J are TRBV28 and TRBJ2-3, with TRBD2 as a possible D gene (6 bases). Germline V gene data show CDR1 as MDHEN and CDR2 as SYDVKM. The V end lost 7 bases, the J end lost 7 bases, and 18 bases lay between the germline ends. The CDR3 has 14 residues.

The rearrangement links TRBV5-6 to TRBJ1-5, with 7 positions matching TRBD1. Germline CDR1 SGHDT, CDR2 YYEEEE. V gave up 0 bases and J gave up 4 bases; unmatched junction bases: 4. The CDR3 contains 15 residues. The DNA for the CDR3 is TGTGCCAGCAGCTTGGGGACAGGACCGAATCAGCCCCAGCATTTT. Protein: CASSLGTGPNQPQHF.

V and J are TRBV5-5 and TRBJ1-1; the D is unclear. In germline, CDR1 is SGHKS, CDR2 YYEKEE (reference sequence). The CDR3 sequence is 13 residues long. V lost 4 bases and J 3 bases, leaving 10 bases between the germline ends. The CDR3 spells CASSLEYYTEAFF. CDR3 nucleotide sequence: TGTGCCAGCAGCCTGGAGTACTACACTGAAGCTTTCTTT.

This rearrangement joins TRBV5-1 to TRBJ1-1; no reliable D call. The CDR3 contains 17 residues. Germline V lookup: CDR1 SGHRS, CDR2 YFSETQ. The V end was cut by 0 bases, the J end by 1 base, with 16 bases between. The CDR3 region is CASSLDLFRRKNTEAFF. The CDR3 DNA sequence: TGCGCCAGCAGCTTGGATCTGTTTCGGCGGAAGAACACTGAAGCTTTCTTT.

This rearrangement joins TRBV11-2 to TRBJ2-6, with no clear D. The length of the CDR3 is 16 residues. V was clipped by 4 bases and J by 1 base, with 11 bases between them. Germline V gene sequence: CDR1 SGHAT, CDR2 FQNNGV. The CDR3 DNA reads TGTGCCAGCAGCTCTGCTAGGGCTTCTGGGGCCAACGTCCTGACTTTC. It specifies CASSSARASGANVLTF.

V and J are TRBV9 and TRBJ1-3; no clear D gene. Trimming removed 0 bases from V and 5 bases from J, with 9 bases in between. This CDR3 comprises 14 residues. The germline V gene encodes CDR1 SGDLS and CDR2 YYNGEE. Written as DNA, the CDR3 is TGTGCCAGCAGCGTAGAACAGAGCAGAAACACCATATATTTT. Amino acid sequence: CASSVEQSRNTIYF.

The gene calls are TRBV6-5 and TRBJ1-3, with 7 bases matching TRBD1. The CDR3 has 14 amino acids. Germline trimming cut 5 bases from V and 0 bases from J; bases unmatched to any gene: 1. Germline CDR1 MNHEY, CDR2 SVGAGI. This chain's CDR3 is CASSRDSSGNTIYF. As DNA, the CDR3 is TGTGCCAGCAGTCGGGACAGCTCTGGAAACACCATATATTTT.

The chain recombines TRBV2 with TRBJ1-1; D unclear. CDR1 and CDR2 (germline): SNHLY, FYNNEI. The V and J ends lost 1 base and 0 bases respectively, with 3 bases between them. The CDR3 runs 13 residues. The CDR3: CASSEGVNTEAFF. The CDR3 DNA reads as TGTGCCAGCAGTGAAGGAGTGAACACTGAAGCTTTCTTT.

The V call is TRBV7-2, the J call TRBJ1-1; D gene uncertain. The CDR3 loop spans 19 amino acids. Trimming took 4 bases from V and 9 from J, leaving 33 bases between them. CDR1 and CDR2 (germline): SGHTA, FQGNSA. The CDR3 loop is CASSSFGLPLTSQPLKAFF. CDR3 DNA: TGTGCCAGCAGCTCCTTTGGCCTCCCACTAACTAGTCAGCCCCTGAAAGCTTTCTTT.